The TCR beta chain under discussion was sequenced for a study of cytomegalovirus exposure and HLA in healthy donors. The V gene lost 7 bases and the J gene lost 7 bases, with 16 bases spanning the gap. Germline CDR1 and CDR2: SNHLY and FYNNEI. The CDR3 contains 13 residues. 60 Vbeta and 13 Jbeta primers were used in PCR. Libraries were prepared by immunoSEQ multiplex PCR; TCRdb keeps only in-frame clonotypes and omits some of them. The table lists over 95,000 clones, 60% to 85% of them singletons. To note about this clone: Its antigen is still unknown.

Study-level points and caveats: Apart from CMV serostatus, no immune exposure information was available.

The sequence was obtained from a woman aged 40 to 50 in good health and CMV-seropositive. Sample: PBMCs. The rearrangement uses TRBV2 and TRBJ1-1; possibly TRBD1 for D (6 bases). The chain's CDR3 is CASTGQTSLEAFF. In nucleotides, the CDR3 is TGTGCCAGCACTGGACAGACTTCCCTTGAAGCTTTCTTT.